The 14 T cell receptor beta chains listed next were all sequenced from one sample in a study of cytomegalovirus exposure and HLA in healthy donors. The PCR was carried out with 60 Vbeta primers and 13 Jbeta primers. Assay: immunoSEQ multiplex PCR; the TCRdb copy retains only in-frame clones and omits some. The sample shows hundreds of thousands of clones, 80% to 90% of them seen only once. Sequenced material: PBMCs. The source of these receptors is a young woman in good health and CMV-seronegative.

In nucleotides, the CDR3 is TGTGCCAGCAGCGAAAACAGGGAGAGGAATGAAAAACTGTTTTTT. Protein product: CASSENRERNEKLFF. This chain uses TRBV7-9 with TRBJ1-4; TRBD1 might be the D (6 bases). Trimming removed 5 bases at V and 5 bases at J, with 15 bases between. Germline V lookup: CDR1 SEHNR, CDR2 FQNEAQ (reference sequence). This CDR3 is 15 amino acids long.

CDR3 DNA sequence: TGTGCCACCCTGACAGGGGCGTTTGATACGCAGTATTTT. This encodes CATLTGAFDTQYF. This sequence joins TRBV10-3 and TRBJ2-3; 8 bases match TRBD1. The CDR3 has 13 residues. The V gene end was trimmed by 10 bases and the J gene end by 6 bases; junction bases not matched to a gene: 9. CDR1 is ENHRY and CDR2 is SYGVKD in the germline V gene.

V and J are TRBV4-3 and TRBJ1-2; D is ambiguous. V shed 1 base and J shed 3 bases, with 15 bases lying between them. The CDR3 extends over 16 amino acids. From germline, CDR1 is LGHNA and CDR2 YSLEER. CDR3: CASSQGGSRTDYGYTF. The CDR3 DNA follows: TGCGCCAGCAGCCAAGGCGGGTCCCGGACTGACTATGGCTACACCTTC.

The V call is TRBV30, the J call TRBJ2-7; 8 bases fit TRBD2. The CDR3 sequence is 13 residues long. Germline loops: CDR1 GTSNPN, CDR2 SVGIG (reference sequence). V lost 1 base and J lost 6; bases outside the gene matches: 5. CDR3: CAWSGGTRGEQYF. The CDR3 DNA reads TGTGCCTGGAGTGGGGGGACTAGAGGCGAGCAGTACTTC.

Details on this clone: Sequence at one end of the junction differs from germline and may be a read error. The chain carries TRBV7-9 and TRBJ2-7, with D possibly matching TRBD2 (6 bases). Per the germline V gene, CDR1 is SEHNR and CDR2 is FQNEAQ (reference sequence). The CDR3 length is 17 residues. CDR3: CSSSPGTVYGSSYEQYF. For the CDR3, the DNA is TGTTCCAGCAGCCCAGGGACTGTTTACGGAAGCTCCTACGAGCAGTACTTC.

Of note for this clone: At one of its ends the junction is not consistent with the germline gene, which may arise from a read error. The rearrangement uses TRBV7-9 and TRBJ1-1; D uncertain. In germline, CDR1 is SEHNR, CDR2 FQNEAQ (reference sequence). This CDR3 has 11 amino acids. CDR3 sequence reads: CSSSLIYEAFF. CDR3 nucleotides: TGTTCCAGCAGCTTAATCTATGAAGCTTTCTTT. Full variable domain (missing parts from reference TRBV7-9 and TRBJ1-1): DTGVSQNPRHKITKRGQNVTFRCDPISEHNRLYWYRQTLGQGPEFLTYFQNEAQLEKSRLLSDRFSAERPKGSFSTLEIQRTEQGDSAMYLCSSSLIYEAFFGQGTRLTVV.

The chain is built from TRBV19 and TRBJ1-6; 12 nucleotides match TRBD1. The CDR3 is made up of 17 amino acids. From germline, CDR1 is LNHDA and CDR2 SQIVND (reference sequence). With 6 bases clipped from V and 2 bases from J, the junction kept 5 bases outside the gene matches. CDR3 region: CASRPGTGGTYNSPLHF. CDR3 DNA: TGTGCCAGTAGGCCCGGGACAGGGGGCACCTATAATTCACCCCTCCACTTT.

V and J are TRBV9 and TRBJ2-1, with 9 bases aligning to TRBD2. V lost 3 bases and J lost 3; bases outside the gene matches: 1. Germline V gene data show CDR1 as SGDLS and CDR2 as YYNGEE. This CDR3 is built from 14 residues. The CDR3 DNA reads TGTGCCAGCAGCGCGACTAGCGGCTACAATGAGCAGTTCTTC. Its protein product is CASSATSGYNEQFF.

J is TRBJ2-1 and V is TRBV6-1; 9 bases align to TRBD1. This CDR3 is 15 amino acids long. V was clipped by 11 bases and J by 0 bases; unmatched bases: 8. Looked up from germline, CDR1 is MNHNS and CDR2 is SASEGT. CDR3 coding DNA: TGTGCCGGAACCTTGGACAGGGGCTCCTACAATGAGCAGTTCTTC. Its translation is CAGTLDRGSYNEQFF.

Worth noting for this clone: Its ends do not fully match the called genes, so a read error is possible. The genes are TRBV4-1 and TRBJ1-5; possible D gene TRBD1, 6 bases. The germline V gene encodes CDR1 MGHRA and CDR2 YSYEKL. There are 15 residues in the CDR3. The CDR3 bases are TGCGCCAGCAGCCTACACAGGGATAGCAATCGGCCCCAGCATTTT. Protein sequence: CASSLHRDSNRPQHF.

V is TRBV7-9 and J is TRBJ1-2; 9 bases map to TRBD1. Germline V gene lookup returns CDR1 SEHNR and CDR2 FQNEAQ (reference sequence). V gave up 4 bases and J gave up 10 bases; unmatched junction bases: 7. The CDR3 consists of 13 residues. The CDR3 spells CASSSGTGPDYTF. Written as DNA, the CDR3 is TGTGCCAGCAGCTCCGGGACAGGGCCCGACTACACCTTC. Looking up the rest from reference TRBV7-9 and TRBJ1-2 gives the full variable domain: DTGVSQNPRHKITKRGQNVTFRCDPISEHNRLYWYRQTLGQGPEFLTYFQNEAQLEKSRLLSDRFSAERPKGSFSTLEIQRTEQGDSAMYLCASSSGTGPDYTFGSGTRLTVV.

The chain joins TRBV7-8 to TRBJ2-7, with D perhaps matching TRBD1 (5 bases). V was cut by 6 bases and J by 1 base, with 19 bases left in between. CDR3 size: 16 residues. Germline CDR1 is SGHVS and CDR2 is FQNEAQ. In DNA, the CDR3 is TGTGCCAGCAGTTCAATCATGACAGACATGTCCTACGAGCAGTACTTC. Translating gives CASSSIMTDMSYEQYF.

This clone was observed a handful of times. The same CDR3 can be traced to other DNA sequences in this sample. This chain links TRBV9 with TRBJ2-7; D is uncertain. CDR1 is SGDLS, CDR2 YYNGEE, per germline. The CDR3 runs 14 residues. Deletions cut 0 bases from V and 0 bases from J, with 7 bases between. The CDR3 loop is CASSVVPSSYEQYF. In DNA, the CDR3 is TGTGCCAGCAGCGTAGTCCCTAGCTCCTACGAGCAGTACTTC. Full variable domain (missing parts from reference TRBV9 and TRBJ2-7): DSGVTQTPKHLITATGQRVTLRCSPRSGDLSVYWYQQSLDQGLQFLIQYYNGEERAKGNILERFSAQQFPDLHSELNLSSLELGDSALYFCASSVVPSSYEQYFGPGTRLTVT.

The genes are TRBV6-5 and TRBJ2-7; 7 bases are a match to TRBD2. CDR3 length: 13 residues. V was clipped by 6 bases and J by 3 bases; unmatched bases: 5. The germline V gene encodes CDR1 MNHEY and CDR2 SVGAGI. This CDR3 is CASRRGVSYEQYF. CDR3 sequence (DNA): TGTGCCAGCAGACGGGGGGTTAGCTACGAGCAGTACTTC.